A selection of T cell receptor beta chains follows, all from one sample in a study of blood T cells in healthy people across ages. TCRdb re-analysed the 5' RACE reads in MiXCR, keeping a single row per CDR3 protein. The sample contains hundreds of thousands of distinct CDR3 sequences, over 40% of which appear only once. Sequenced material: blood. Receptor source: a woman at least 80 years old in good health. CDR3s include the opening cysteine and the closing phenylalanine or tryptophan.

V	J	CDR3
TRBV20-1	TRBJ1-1	CSASDRVNTEAFF
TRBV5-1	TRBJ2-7	CASSSGAGLSYEQYF
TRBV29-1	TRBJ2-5	CSVEPRASGRQETQYF
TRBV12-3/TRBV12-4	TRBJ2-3	CTSSFRGGDTQYF
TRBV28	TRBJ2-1	CASSLPGARENEQFF
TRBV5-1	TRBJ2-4	CASSMAPGMDIQYF
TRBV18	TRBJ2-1	CASSPPMKREAFF
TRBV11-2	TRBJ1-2	CASSLEGLGSGYTF
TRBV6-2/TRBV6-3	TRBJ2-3	CASSAPTSGEADTQYF
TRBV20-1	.	CSARGRGQGTYEQYF
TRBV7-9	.	CATTAGVDEQYF
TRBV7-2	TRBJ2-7	CASSSPGIYEQYF
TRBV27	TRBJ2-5	CASSPGLAGVRRQETQYF
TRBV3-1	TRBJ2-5	CASSRTSGGEETQYF
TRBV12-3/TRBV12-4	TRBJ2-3	CASSASSDTQYF
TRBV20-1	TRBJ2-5	CSAHPGGQETQYF